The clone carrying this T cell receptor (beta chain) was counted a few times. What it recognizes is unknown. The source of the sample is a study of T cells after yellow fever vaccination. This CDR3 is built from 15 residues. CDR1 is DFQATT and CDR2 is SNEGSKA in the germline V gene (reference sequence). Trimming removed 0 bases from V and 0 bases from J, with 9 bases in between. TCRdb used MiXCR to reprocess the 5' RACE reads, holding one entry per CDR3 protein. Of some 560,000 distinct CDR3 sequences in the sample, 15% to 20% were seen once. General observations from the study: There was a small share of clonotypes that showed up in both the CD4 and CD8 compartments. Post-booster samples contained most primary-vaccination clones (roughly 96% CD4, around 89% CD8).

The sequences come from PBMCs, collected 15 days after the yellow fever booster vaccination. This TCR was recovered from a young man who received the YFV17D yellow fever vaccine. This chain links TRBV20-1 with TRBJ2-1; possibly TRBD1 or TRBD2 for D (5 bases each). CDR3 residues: CSARETGTSYNEQFF. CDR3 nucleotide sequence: TGCAGTGCTAGAGAGACCGGGACCTCCTACAATGAGCAGTTCTTC.